This TCR beta chain was recorded in a study of fetal regulatory T cell absence and autoimmunity. The table came from immunoSEQ multiplex PCR; TCRdb's copy has only in-frame clones and leaves some out. This table holds about 95,000 clones, 60% to 80% found once. The CDR3 is 15 amino acids. V was clipped by 1 base and J by 2 bases, with 12 bases between them. Looked up from germline, CDR1 is SGHVS and CDR2 is FNYEAQ. Broader study findings: Antigen-driven pancreatic autoimmunity before birth in IPEX was inferred from oligoclonal enrichment.

A note on this clone: Its antigen is unidentified.

Sample: pancreas tissue. This TCR was sampled from a male donor with IPEX syndrome. V and J are TRBV7-6 and TRBJ2-7; tentatively, D is TRBD1 or TRBD2 (6 bases each). In nucleotides, the CDR3 is TGTGCCAGCAGCTTAGAGGGGGGCCCCACCTACGAGCAGTACTTC. As protein: CASSLEGGPTYEQYF.